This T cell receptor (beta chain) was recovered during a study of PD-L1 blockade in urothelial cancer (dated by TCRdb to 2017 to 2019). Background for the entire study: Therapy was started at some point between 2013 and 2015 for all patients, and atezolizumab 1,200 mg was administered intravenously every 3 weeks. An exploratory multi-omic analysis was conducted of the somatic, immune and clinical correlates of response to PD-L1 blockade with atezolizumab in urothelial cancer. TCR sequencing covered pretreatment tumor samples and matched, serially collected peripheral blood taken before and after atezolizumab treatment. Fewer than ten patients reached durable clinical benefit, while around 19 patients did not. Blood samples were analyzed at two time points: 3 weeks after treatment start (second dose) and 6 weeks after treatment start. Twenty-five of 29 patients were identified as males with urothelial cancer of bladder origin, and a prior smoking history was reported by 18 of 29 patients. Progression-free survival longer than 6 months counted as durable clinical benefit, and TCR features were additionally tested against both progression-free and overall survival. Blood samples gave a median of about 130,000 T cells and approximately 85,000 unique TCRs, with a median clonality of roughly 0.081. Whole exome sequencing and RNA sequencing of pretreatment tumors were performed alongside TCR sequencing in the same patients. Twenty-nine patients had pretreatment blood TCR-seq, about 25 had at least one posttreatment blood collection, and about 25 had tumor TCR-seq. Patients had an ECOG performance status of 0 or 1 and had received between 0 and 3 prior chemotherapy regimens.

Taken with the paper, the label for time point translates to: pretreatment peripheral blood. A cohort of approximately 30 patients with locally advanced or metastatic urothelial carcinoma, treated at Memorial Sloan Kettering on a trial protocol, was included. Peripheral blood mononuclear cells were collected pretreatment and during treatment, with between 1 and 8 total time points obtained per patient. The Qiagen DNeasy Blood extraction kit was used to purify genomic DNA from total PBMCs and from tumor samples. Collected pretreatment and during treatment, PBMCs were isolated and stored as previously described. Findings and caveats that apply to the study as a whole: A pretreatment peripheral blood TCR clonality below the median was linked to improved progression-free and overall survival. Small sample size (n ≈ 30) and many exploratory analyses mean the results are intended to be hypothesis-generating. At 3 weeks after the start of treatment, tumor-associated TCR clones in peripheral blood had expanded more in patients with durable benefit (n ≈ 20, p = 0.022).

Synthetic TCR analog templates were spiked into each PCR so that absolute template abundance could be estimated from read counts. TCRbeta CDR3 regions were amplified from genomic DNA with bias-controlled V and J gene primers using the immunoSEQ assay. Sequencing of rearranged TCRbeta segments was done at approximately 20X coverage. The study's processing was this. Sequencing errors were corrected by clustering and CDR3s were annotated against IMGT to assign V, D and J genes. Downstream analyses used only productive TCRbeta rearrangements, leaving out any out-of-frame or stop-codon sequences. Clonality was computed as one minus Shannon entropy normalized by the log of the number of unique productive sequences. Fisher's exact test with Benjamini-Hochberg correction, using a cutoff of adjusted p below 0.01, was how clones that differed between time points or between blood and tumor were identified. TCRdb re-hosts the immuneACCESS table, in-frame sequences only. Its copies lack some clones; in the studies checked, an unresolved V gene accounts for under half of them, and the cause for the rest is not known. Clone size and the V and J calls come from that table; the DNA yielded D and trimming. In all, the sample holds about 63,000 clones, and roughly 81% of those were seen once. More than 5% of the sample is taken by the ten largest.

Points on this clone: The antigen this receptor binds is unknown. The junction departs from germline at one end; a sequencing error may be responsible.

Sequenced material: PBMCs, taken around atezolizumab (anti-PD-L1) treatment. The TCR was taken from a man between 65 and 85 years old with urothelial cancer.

The DNA reads as follows: TGTGCCACCAGCCTTAGCACAGATACGCAGTATTTT. Translated, it gives CATSLSTDTQYF. This receptor chain uses TRBV5-4 and TRBJ2-3, with no reliable assignment of the D segment. The CDR3 measures 12 amino acids from cysteine to phenylalanine. The DNA shown is the 36-base CDR3, in frame from base 1. CDR1 and CDR2, per the germline V gene (reference sequence), are SGHNT and YYREEE.